The TCR beta chain described here comes from a study of shared clonotypes between healthy human individuals. General study points: Generation of non-shared clonotypes was less probable than generation of clonotypes shared by all four donors.

The naive CD8 subset, CD45RO-negative cells positively selected for CCR7, excluded terminally differentiated effector memory CD45RA+ cells. Donors comprised healthy HIV-negative adults lacking recent acute infections or vaccinations. Turning to this clone: The antigen is unknown.

Evenly divided among several immunoSEQ plates was the genomic DNA of each subset. Method: immunoSEQ multiplex PCR; TCRdb's copy keeps in-frame clones and lacks some. This sample has roughly 2 million clones, with about 95% found just once. The specimen was naive CD8+ T cells sorted from blood. The origin of this receptor is a man between 18 and 35 years old in good health.

Here the CDR3 reads CASSRDGDQPQHF. In DNA, the CDR3 is TGCGCCAGCAGCCGGGACGGCGATCAGCCCCAGCATTTT. This chain links TRBV4-1 with TRBJ1-5; possibly TRBD1 for D (5 bases). This CDR3 is built from 13 residues. Trimming cost V 4 bases and J 5 bases, with 9 bases left between them. Germline V CDR1 and CDR2: MGHRA, YSYEKL.